The clone carrying this T cell receptor (beta chain) was counted at least ten times. Its matching antigen is unknown. Construction of the TCRbeta library involved unique molecular identifiers. MiXCR, applied by TCRdb to the PCR reads, yields one record per CDR3 protein. This table has 700,000 to 850,000 distinct CDR3 sequences, around 17% appearing once. The germline gives CDR1 DFQATT, CDR2 SNEGSKA (reference sequence). The V end lost 4 bases, the J end lost 3 bases, and 6 bases lay between the germline ends. The CDR3 runs to 12 residues. This record comes from a study of T-cell reconstitution after alpha-beta-depleted transplantation in children. General study findings and limits: Surviving recipient T cells and thymic progenitors produced the high day-60 TCRbeta diversity seen in some patients.

The input for sequencing was PBMCs, mostly from graft donor cells, taken 360 days after TCRalphabeta/CD19-depleted stem cell transplant. This chain links TRBV20-1 with TRBJ2-2, with unresolved D. The clonotype comes from a male patient aged 10 to 17 who had a stem cell transplant for acute lymphoblastic leukemia, so the T cells may come from the graft donor. The CDR3 reads CSAKTDTGELFF. The DNA of the CDR3 is TGCAGTGCTAAGACCGACACCGGGGAGCTGTTTTTT.